The rows below give T cell receptor beta chains drawn from one sample of a study of blood T cell repertoires in COVID-19. The assay was immunoSEQ multiplex PCR, and TCRdb's table has in-frame clones only and misses some. This sample has just under 30,000 clones, with roughly three quarters found just once. The sample taken for sequencing was peripheral blood. Source of these receptors: a woman aged 70 to 79 with acute or convalescent COVID-19. CDR3s include the opening cysteine and the closing phenylalanine or tryptophan. D genes are given only for firm matches. Some rows mark clone size as missing; the rest say once, few, many or name a class of expanded clone.

CDR3 protein: CASSGRLAYSTDTQYF
CDR3 DNA: TGTGCCAGCAGCGGGCGTCTGGCGTATAGCACAGATACGCAGTATTTT
J gene: TRBJ2-3
V gene: TRBV7-2
clone size: once
D gene: NA

CDR3 protein: CASRGDGDNEQFF
CDR3 DNA: TGTGCCAGCAGAGGGGATGGGGACAATGAGCAGTTCTTC
J gene: TRBJ2-1
V gene: TRBV2
clone size: NA
D gene: NA

CDR3 protein: CSASDRGRGFSYEQYF
CDR3 DNA: TGCAGTGCTAGTGACAGGGGGCGGGGATTCTCCTACGAGCAGTACTTC
J gene: TRBJ2-7
V gene: TRBV20-1
clone size: NA
D gene: TRBD1

CDR3 protein: CASRGEEYSPLHF
CDR3 DNA: TGTGCCAGTAGGGGGGAGGAGTATTCACCCCTCCACTTT
J gene: TRBJ1-6
V gene: TRBV19
clone size: NA
D gene: NA

CDR3 protein: CASSSGGQGADGYTF
CDR3 DNA: TGTGCCAGCAGCTCTGGGGGACAGGGGGCCGATGGCTACACCTTC
J gene: TRBJ1-2
V gene: TRBV11-2
clone size: NA
D gene: TRBD1

CDR3 protein: CASRTLRQTYEQYF
CDR3 DNA: TGTGCCAGCAGGACTCTAAGACAGACCTACGAGCAGTACTTC
J gene: TRBJ2-7
V gene: TRBV3-1/TRBV3-2
clone size: NA
D gene: NA

CDR3 protein: CATSREPLAGGPLGTGELFF
CDR3 DNA: TGTGCCACCAGCAGAGAACCCCTAGCGGGGGGGCCCCTAGGCACCGGGGAGCTGTTTTTT
J gene: TRBJ2-2
V gene: TRBV15
clone size: NA
D gene: TRBD2

CDR3 protein: CASSPRPSGRIYEQYF
CDR3 DNA: TGTGCCAGCAGTCCCCGGCCTAGCGGGAGGATTTACGAGCAGTACTTC
J gene: TRBJ2-7
V gene: TRBV6-2/TRBV6-3
clone size: once
D gene: TRBD2

CDR3 protein: CASSRDYSGNTIYF
CDR3 DNA: TGTGCCAGCAGCCGCGACTACTCTGGAAACACCATATATTTT
J gene: TRBJ1-3
V gene: TRBV5-4
clone size: NA
D gene: NA

CDR3 protein: CASNQGQPQHF
CDR3 DNA: TGTGCCAGCAACCAGGGCCAGCCCCAGCATTTT
J gene: TRBJ1-5
V gene: TRBV28
clone size: NA
D gene: NA

CDR3 protein: CASSPRNPSGSGSYNEQFF
CDR3 DNA: TGTGCCAGCAGCCCGCGTAACCCCAGCGGAAGTGGCTCCTACAATGAGCAGTTCTTC
J gene: TRBJ2-1
V gene: TRBV7-9
clone size: NA
D gene: NA

CDR3 protein: CASSDRVGYGYTF
CDR3 DNA: TGTGCCAGCAGCGACAGGGTGGGCTATGGCTACACCTTC
J gene: TRBJ1-2
V gene: TRBV7-9
clone size: NA
D gene: TRBD1

CDR3 protein: CASSPGGRNQPQHF
CDR3 DNA: TGTGCCAGCAGTCCAGGGGGCCGCAATCAGCCCCAGCATTTT
J gene: TRBJ1-5
V gene: TRBV7-2
clone size: NA
D gene: TRBD1

CDR3 protein: CASTSPGTGNSPLHF
CDR3 DNA: TGTGCCAGCACCTCTCCCGGGACAGGGAATTCACCCCTCCACTTT
J gene: TRBJ1-6
V gene: TRBV6-5
clone size: once
D gene: TRBD1

CDR3 protein: CASRLPPGTGDEETQYF
CDR3 DNA: TGCGCCAGCAGGTTACCCCCCGGGACAGGGGATGAAGAGACCCAGTACTTC
J gene: TRBJ2-5
V gene: TRBV5-1
clone size: NA
D gene: TRBD1

CDR3 protein: CASSREGGEQFF
CDR3 DNA: TGTGCCAGCAGCAGGGAGGGGGGAGAGCAGTTCTTC
J gene: TRBJ2-1
V gene: TRBV6-2/TRBV6-3
clone size: NA
D gene: NA

CDR3 protein: CASRAVAGANTGELFF
CDR3 DNA: TGCGCCAGCAGGGCCGTAGCGGGAGCGAACACCGGGGAGCTGTTTTTT
J gene: TRBJ2-2
V gene: TRBV5-1
clone size: once
D gene: TRBD2

CDR3 protein: CASRPTGSVNSPLHF
CDR3 DNA: TGTGCCAGCAGGCCTACAGGGTCTGTTAATTCACCCCTCCACTTT
J gene: TRBJ1-6
V gene: TRBV6-5
clone size: few
D gene: NA

CDR3 protein: CATSQFPGYEQYF
CDR3 DNA: TGTGCCACCAGTCAATTCCCGGGGTACGAGCAGTACTTC
J gene: TRBJ2-7
V gene: TRBV15
clone size: NA
D gene: NA

CDR3 protein: CASSSGTSGTYEQYF
CDR3 DNA: TGTGCCAGCAGCTCCGGGACTAGCGGTACCTACGAGCAGTACTTC
J gene: TRBJ2-7
V gene: TRBV7-6
clone size: once
D gene: TRBD2

CDR3 protein: CASSVQPSAGGGNEQFF
CDR3 DNA: TGTGCCAGCAGCGTGCAGCCGAGCGCGGGAGGGGGCAATGAGCAGTTCTTC
J gene: TRBJ2-1
V gene: TRBV9
clone size: NA
D gene: TRBD2

CDR3 protein: CASSRRDRGYEQYF
CDR3 DNA: TGCGCCAGCAGCCGCCGGGACAGGGGTTACGAGCAGTACTTC
J gene: TRBJ2-7
V gene: TRBV4-3
clone size: few
D gene: TRBD1

CDR3 protein: CASSSEARGSLVLPLHF
CDR3 DNA: TGTGCCAGCAGTTCCGAGGCCCGTGGCTCCTTAGTGTTACCCCTCCACTTT
J gene: TRBJ1-6
V gene: TRBV28
clone size: NA
D gene: NA

CDR3 protein: CASTWTGTSYEQYF
CDR3 DNA: TGTGCCAGCACTTGGACAGGGACGTCCTACGAGCAGTACTTC
J gene: TRBJ2-7
V gene: TRBV6-4
clone size: NA
D gene: TRBD1

CDR3 protein: CASSGGTDNSPLHF
CDR3 DNA: TGTGCCAGTAGTGGCGGGACAGATAATTCACCCCTCCACTTT
J gene: TRBJ1-6
V gene: TRBV19
clone size: once
D gene: TRBD1

CDR3 protein: CASSQGQGSGWAKETQYF
CDR3 DNA: TGTGCCAGCAGCCAGGGACAGGGGTCGGGGTGGGCAAAAGAGACCCAGTACTTC
J gene: TRBJ2-5
V gene: TRBV3-1/TRBV3-2
clone size: NA
D gene: TRBD1

CDR3 protein: CATLQGGADSSYEQYF
CDR3 DNA: TGTGCCACCCTCCAAGGGGGGGCGGACAGCTCCTACGAGCAGTACTTC
J gene: TRBJ2-7
V gene: TRBV28
clone size: NA
D gene: NA

CDR3 protein: CASSGLAESYEQYF
CDR3 DNA: TGTGCCAGCAGTGGACTAGCGGAGTCCTACGAGCAGTACTTC
J gene: TRBJ2-7
V gene: TRBV28
clone size: NA
D gene: TRBD2

CDR3 protein: CASSFTTSGRSEDTQYF
CDR3 DNA: TGCGCCAGCAGTTTCACGACTAGCGGGAGGTCGGAAGATACGCAGTATTTT
J gene: TRBJ2-3
V gene: TRBV5-1
clone size: few
D gene: TRBD2

CDR3 protein: CASSLGRDQPQHF
CDR3 DNA: TGTGCCAGCAGTTTAGGGAGGGATCAGCCCCAGCATTTT
J gene: TRBJ1-5
V gene: TRBV6-6
clone size: NA
D gene: NA

CDR3 protein: CSVEDGRGGDQPQHF
CDR3 DNA: TGCAGCGTTGAAGATGGCCGGGGGGGAGATCAGCCCCAGCATTTT
J gene: TRBJ1-5
V gene: TRBV29-1
clone size: NA
D gene: NA

CDR3 protein: CASSLDSFRTDTQYF
CDR3 DNA: TGTGCCAGCAGCCTGGACAGCTTTCGCACAGATACGCAGTATTTT
J gene: TRBJ2-3
V gene: TRBV27
clone size: NA
D gene: NA

CDR3 protein: CASSKPWDRRTQNTGELFF
CDR3 DNA: TGTGCCAGCAGTAAACCCTGGGACAGGCGGACCCAGAACACCGGGGAGCTGTTTTTT
J gene: TRBJ2-2
V gene: TRBV6-2/TRBV6-3
clone size: many
D gene: TRBD1

CDR3 protein: CASSLAGVDEQFF
CDR3 DNA: TGCGCCAGCAGCTTGGCCGGGGTTGATGAGCAGTTCTTC
J gene: TRBJ2-1
V gene: TRBV5-1
clone size: NA
D gene: NA

CDR3 protein: CASSFTRGSPNEQFF
CDR3 DNA: TGTGCCAGCAGTTTTACTAGGGGGTCCCCCAATGAGCAGTTCTTC
J gene: TRBJ2-1
V gene: TRBV5-6
clone size: NA
D gene: NA

CDR3 protein: CASSNRPPYEQYF
CDR3 DNA: TGTGCCAGTAGTAACAGGCCCCCTTACGAGCAGTACTTC
J gene: TRBJ2-7
V gene: TRBV19
clone size: NA
D gene: NA

CDR3 protein: CASSLAATEGDEAFF
CDR3 DNA: TGTGCCAGCAGCTTAGCCGCTACAGAGGGAGATGAAGCTTTCTTT
J gene: TRBJ1-1
V gene: TRBV7-9
clone size: NA
D gene: NA

CDR3 protein: CASSYSSGGELFF
CDR3 DNA: TGTGCCAGCAGTTACTCCTCAGGCGGGGAGCTGTTTTTT
J gene: TRBJ2-2
V gene: TRBV6-2/TRBV6-3
clone size: NA
D gene: NA

CDR3 protein: CSVERGRGEKLFF
CDR3 DNA: TGCAGCGTTGAGAGGGGCAGGGGTGAAAAACTGTTTTTT
J gene: TRBJ1-4
V gene: TRBV29-1
clone size: once
D gene: NA

CDR3 protein: CASSRRDRQETQYF
CDR3 DNA: TGTGCCAGCAGCCGACGGGACAGGCAAGAGACCCAGTACTTC
J gene: TRBJ2-5
V gene: TRBV11-2
clone size: NA
D gene: TRBD1

CDR3 protein: CASSLSGQANYEQYF
CDR3 DNA: TGTGCCAGCAGTTTATCCGGACAGGCTAACTACGAGCAGTACTTC
J gene: TRBJ2-7
V gene: TRBV27
clone size: NA
D gene: TRBD1

CDR3 protein: CASSFGQNTEAFF
CDR3 DNA: TGTGCCAGCAGTTTTGGACAGAACACTGAAGCTTTCTTT
J gene: TRBJ1-1
V gene: TRBV28
clone size: few
D gene: NA

CDR3 protein: CASSPLQGEVGEQYF
CDR3 DNA: TGTGCCAGCAGCCCCCTCCAGGGTGAAGTAGGCGAGCAGTACTTC
J gene: TRBJ2-7
V gene: TRBV4-2
clone size: few
D gene: NA

CDR3 protein: CASSQGVISYEQYF
CDR3 DNA: TGTGCCAGCTCGCAAGGAGTGATAAGCTACGAGCAGTACTTC
J gene: TRBJ2-7
V gene: TRBV28
clone size: NA
D gene: NA

CDR3 protein: CSAPSRQGATGGSNQPQHF
CDR3 DNA: TGCAGCGCGCCCTCCAGACAGGGGGCGACCGGGGGAAGCAATCAGCCCCAGCATTTT
J gene: TRBJ1-5
V gene: TRBV29-1
clone size: NA
D gene: TRBD1

CDR3 protein: CASSLKGVWELFF
CDR3 DNA: TGCGCCAGCAGCTTGAAAGGGGTTTGGGAGCTGTTTTTT
J gene: TRBJ2-2
V gene: TRBV5-1
clone size: NA
D gene: NA

CDR3 protein: CSALQGKGNEQFF
CDR3 DNA: TGCAGCGCCCTACAGGGTAAAGGGAATGAGCAGTTCTTC
J gene: TRBJ2-1
V gene: TRBV29-1
clone size: NA
D gene: NA